Each of the 28 T cell receptor beta chains below was sequenced from the same sample in a study of cytomegalovirus exposure and HLA in healthy donors. Use of 60 Vbeta and 13 Jbeta primers characterized the PCR. Sequencing used immunoSEQ multiplex PCR; TCRdb keeps in-frame clones, though not all of them. The data show approximately 190,000 clones, 87% seen once. The specimen was PBMCs. The receptors come from a boy aged 2-9 years in good health and CMV-seronegative.

The chain couples TRBV28 to TRBJ1-1, with D possibly being TRBD1 (5 bases). The CDR3 length is 11 residues. The V gene's germline CDR1 is MDHEN and CDR2 SYDVKM. The germline V and J ends were trimmed by 4 bases and 11 bases, with 11 bases remaining between them. The CDR3 loop is CASSSRTPAFF. The CDR3 nucleotides read TGTGCCAGCAGTTCCCGGACACCGGCTTTCTTT.

This chain joins TRBV5-1 and TRBJ2-5; a weak D match, TRBD1 (6 bases). The V and J ends lost 0 bases and 2 bases respectively, with 11 bases between them. The germline V gene has CDR1 SGHRS and CDR2 YFSETQ. CDR3 length equals 15 residues. CDR3 sequence: CASSLGRGPQETQYF. The DNA for the CDR3 is TGCGCCAGCAGCTTGGGCAGGGGTCCTCAAGAGACCCAGTACTTC.

The J gene is TRBJ1-3, the V gene TRBV28; possible D gene TRBD1, 5 bases. CDR1 is MDHEN and CDR2 is SYDVKM in the germline V gene. The CDR3 sequence is 14 residues long. V shed 2 bases and J shed 8 bases, with 13 bases lying between them. CDR3 in DNA: TGTGCCAGCAGTTTACATTTTCCGGGGGACACCATATATTTT. Translated, it gives CASSLHFPGDTIYF.

J is TRBJ2-7 and V is TRBV4-1; a weak D match, TRBD1 (5 bases). CDR3 length equals 13 residues. CDR1 MGHRA and CDR2 YSYEKL come from the germline V gene. Deletions cut 2 bases from V and 9 bases from J, with 14 bases between. Here the CDR3 DNA reads TGCGCCAGCAGCCAATTAGGGGCAGTAACGCAGTACTTC. It translates to CASSQLGAVTQYF.

This clone was detected a few times. The V and J genes are TRBV4-1 and TRBJ1-5; D may be TRBD1 (5 bases). V was clipped by 1 base and J by 3 bases, with 13 bases between them. Per germline, CDR1 MGHRA and CDR2 YSYEKL. The CDR3 loop spans 16 amino acids. The CDR3 protein is CASSQVEGGDNQPQHF. DNA of the CDR3: TGCGCCAGCAGCCAAGTGGAAGGAGGGGACAATCAGCCCCAGCATTTT.

The chain recombines TRBV19 with TRBJ1-2; 8 nucleotides align to TRBD1. J lost 4 bases, V lost 4 bases, and 8 bases had no gene match. From germline, CDR1 is LNHDA and CDR2 SQIVND (reference sequence). This CDR3 has 15 amino acids. In DNA, the CDR3 is TGTGCCAGTAGTACATCAGGGGGCATCGGCTATGGCTACACCTTC. Residues: CASSTSGGIGYGYTF.

Written as DNA, the CDR3 is TGTGCCAGCAGCTCGCCAGGGTTTGCCGGGGAGCTGTTTTTT. Its translation: CASSSPGFAGELFF. V is TRBV5-6 and J is TRBJ2-2, with D possibly TRBD1 on 5 matching bases. V lost 3 bases and J lost 6, with 12 bases in between. Germline V gene lookup returns CDR1 SGHDT and CDR2 YYEEEE. The CDR3 is 14 amino acids.

The V and J genes are TRBV28 and TRBJ2-2, with 12 bases lining up with TRBD2. Looked up from germline, CDR1 is MDHEN and CDR2 is SYDVKM. This CDR3 is built from 16 residues. J lost 2 bases, V lost 4 bases, and 2 bases had no gene match. This chain's CDR3 is CASSSGLAGNTGELFF. The CDR3 DNA sequence: TGTGCCAGCAGTTCGGGACTAGCGGGCAACACCGGGGAGCTGTTTTTT.

With respect to this clone: The junction does not match germline at one end; this may be a read error. The rearrangement links TRBV7-9 to TRBJ1-2, with 9 bases identical to TRBD1. The CDR3 loop spans 16 amino acids. CDR1 is SEHNR and CDR2 is FQNEAQ in the germline V gene (reference sequence). The CDR3 DNA is TGTTCCAGCAGCTTAGCGCAGACAGGGGGAAACTATGGCTACACCTTC. It specifies CSSSLAQTGGNYGYTF.

This clone was seen a single time. This sequence joins TRBV2 and TRBJ2-7; D uncertain. This CDR3 has 10 residues. Trimming stripped 7 bases from V and 6 bases from J, with 7 bases between. Germline-derived CDR1 and CDR2 are SNHLY and FYNNEI. As DNA, the CDR3 is TGTGCCAGCATTCCCGGCGAGCAGTACTTC. Residues: CASIPGEQYF.

This clone was found a few times. This rearrangement joins TRBV6-6 to TRBJ2-7; 7 bases line up with TRBD1. J was trimmed by 11 bases and V by 6 bases; bases with no gene match: 16. This CDR3 region has 14 residues. Germline V gives CDR1 MNHNY, CDR2 SVGAGI (reference sequence). The CDR3 DNA reads TGTGCCAGCAGCGAAGACGTGACAGGGCCCCGGGAGTACTTC. The encoded protein is CASSEDVTGPREYF.

This rearrangement joins TRBV28 to TRBJ2-1; D is undetermined. Trimming shortened V by 3 bases and J by 0 bases, and 6 bases separated the two germline ends. This CDR3 comprises 14 residues. Germline V gene lookup returns CDR1 MDHEN and CDR2 SYDVKM. The CDR3 spells CASSLGFSYNEQFF. CDR3 bases: TGTGCCAGCAGTTTGGGCTTCTCCTACAATGAGCAGTTCTTC.

The rearrangement joins TRBV27 to TRBJ2-1; 7 bases agree with TRBD1. This CDR3 is built from 15 residues. Trimming removed 3 bases from V and 8 bases from J; junction bases left unmatched: 10. The germline CDR1 and CDR2 sequences are MNHEY and SMNVEV (reference sequence). As DNA, the CDR3 is TGTGCCAGCAGTTTCGGGACAGAAAGCGTCTATGAGCAGTTCTTC. This translates into CASSFGTESVYEQFF.

The J gene is TRBJ2-1, the V gene TRBV7-3; 7 bases match TRBD1. Germline-derived CDR1 and CDR2 are SGHTA and FQGTGA. J lost 2 bases, V lost 2 bases, and 3 bases had no gene match. This CDR3 region has 15 residues. The CDR3 protein is CASSLYGQAYNEQFF. The DNA of the CDR3 is TGTGCCAGCAGCTTATACGGACAGGCCTACAATGAGCAGTTCTTC.

This chain uses TRBV2 with TRBJ2-2; D possibly corresponds to TRBD2 (7 bases). Trimming left V 3 bases short and J 2 bases short, with 10 bases between. The CDR3 contains 15 residues. The germline gives CDR1 SNHLY, CDR2 FYNNEI. CDR3 sequence: CASSEGGLNTGELFF. The DNA for the CDR3 is TGTGCCAGCAGTGAGGGGGGGCTCAACACCGGGGAGCTGTTTTTT.

The chain joins TRBV19 to TRBJ2-5, with 8 bases lining up with TRBD1. This CDR3 comprises 12 residues. The V gene's germline CDR1 is LNHDA and CDR2 SQIVND (reference sequence). Germline trimming cut 6 bases from V and 5 bases from J; bases unmatched to any gene: 2. The CDR3 loop reads CASSDRGETQYF. CDR3 coding DNA: TGTGCCAGTAGCGACAGGGGTGAGACCCAGTACTTC.

The chain combines TRBV6-1 with TRBJ2-3; a possible D gene is TRBD2 (6 bases). Between the trimmed V and J ends, which lost 6 bases and 2 bases, there was a span of 9 bases. The V gene's germline CDR1 is MNHNS and CDR2 SASEGT. The CDR3 extends over 13 amino acids. CDR3 in DNA: TGTGCCAGCAGGCGGGACCTCACAGATACGCAGTATTTT. This encodes CASRRDLTDTQYF.

The chain carries TRBV9 and TRBJ2-2, with 8 bases lining up with TRBD1. The germline CDR1 and CDR2 sequences are SGDLS and YYNGEE. This CDR3 is built from 17 residues. V lost 2 bases and J lost 5; bases outside the gene matches: 11. CDR3 bases: TGTGCCAGCAGCGTCCAGATCGGACAGGGAATTACCGGGGAGCTGTTTTTT. It translates to CASSVQIGQGITGELFF.

The J gene is TRBJ2-5, the V gene TRBV5-1, with a weak D call TRBD2 (6 bases). The ends were cut back, 2 bases at V and 3 bases at J, with 11 bases in the middle. The CDR3 loop spans 14 amino acids. Germline CDR1 is SGHRS and CDR2 is YFSETQ. CDR3 DNA: TGCGCCAGCAGCTTCCGGGACTCCAAAGAGACCCAGTACTTC. This encodes CASSFRDSKETQYF.

The genes are TRBV19 and TRBJ1-1; 10 bases are shared with TRBD1. Trimming took 3 bases from V and 3 from J; bases not matched to a gene: 10. CDR1 is LNHDA and CDR2 is SQIVND in the germline V gene (reference sequence). CDR3 length: 17 residues. CDR3 sequence: CASSMDRGESYDTEAFF. In nucleotides, the CDR3 is TGTGCCAGTAGTATGGACAGGGGGGAAAGCTACGACACTGAAGCTTTCTTT. The variable domain in full, with the rest retrieved from reference TRBV19 and TRBJ1-1, is DGGITQSPKYLFRKEGQNVTLSCEQNLNHDAMYWYRQDPGQGLRLIYYSQIVNDFQKGDIAEGYSVSREKKESFPLTVTSAQKNPTAFYLCASSMDRGESYDTEAFFGQGTRLTVV.

The J gene is TRBJ1-6, the V gene TRBV11-3, with D unclear. CDR3 length equals 13 residues. V was pared by 3 bases and J by 9 bases, with 9 bases between. Germline V gives CDR1 SGHNT, CDR2 YENEEA. The CDR3 DNA follows: TGTGCCAGCAGCTTGGGCCTCTTTTCACCCCTCCACTTT. Encoded protein: CASSLGLFSPLHF.

This clone was observed a single time. In DNA form, the CDR3 reads TGTGCCAGCAGGCTAGCGGGAGCCACCGGGGAGCTGTTTTTT. Translation gives CASRLAGATGELFF. The V gene is TRBV28, the J gene TRBJ2-2; 10 nucleotides agree with TRBD2. The CDR3 covers 14 residues. Germline CDR1 and CDR2: MDHEN and SYDVKM. The J segment lost 4 bases and the V segment lost 6 bases, leaving 2 bases of the junction unmatched.

The chain employs TRBV6-6 and TRBJ2-5; D is perhaps TRBD1 (5 bases). The end of the DNA is better explained by TRBJ2-7, so the J call may be wrong. The CDR3 extends over 15 amino acids. Per germline, CDR1 MNHNY and CDR2 SVGAGI (reference sequence). DNA for the CDR3: TGTGCCAGCAGTTCCCCTCTCTCGACAGCCTACGAGCAGTACTTC. Its protein product is CASSSPLSTAYEQYF.

The rearrangement links TRBV5-5 to TRBJ2-7; weak D call: TRBD2 (5 bases). V was trimmed by 0 bases and J by 3 bases, leaving 16 bases between them. This CDR3 region has 16 residues. The germline gives CDR1 SGHKS, CDR2 YYEKEE (reference sequence). The CDR3 bases are TGTGCCAGCAGCTTGGAAAGCGGATTGGGGTACTACGAGCAGTACTTC. Its protein is CASSLESGLGYYEQYF.

The chain carries TRBV5-6 and TRBJ2-7, with D possibly matching TRBD1 (5 bases). CDR3 length: 12 residues. Germline-derived CDR1 and CDR2 are SGHDT and YYEEEE. Deletions cut 0 bases from V and 4 bases from J, with 5 bases between. The CDR3 spells CASSLEGYEQYF. Here the CDR3 DNA reads TGTGCCAGCAGCTTGGAGGGGTACGAGCAGTACTTC.

This clone turned up a few times. The gene calls are TRBV5-4 and TRBJ2-7, with 7 bases fitting TRBD1. The V segment lost 1 base and the J segment 3 bases; nucleotides outside the gene matches: 1. The CDR3 totals 13 residues. Germline lookup yields CDR1 SGHNT and CDR2 YYREEE (reference sequence). CDR3 residues: CASSLRDSYEQYF. CDR3 DNA: TGTGCCAGCAGCTTGAGGGACAGCTACGAGCAGTACTTC.

V gene TRBV5-1 combines with J gene TRBJ1-1; tentative D call: TRBD1 (5 bases). V was trimmed by 0 bases and J by 1 base, leaving 10 bases between them. The CDR3 is 15 residues long. Germline V gene lookup returns CDR1 SGHRS and CDR2 YFSETQ. The CDR3 loop is CASSLAGGRNTEAFF. As DNA, the CDR3 is TGCGCCAGCAGCTTGGCCGGGGGACGGAACACTGAAGCTTTCTTT.

This rearrangement joins TRBV7-8 to TRBJ2-2; the D gene is possibly TRBD2 (6 bases). V lost 4 bases, J lost 5 bases, and 11 bases lay in between. Germline values: CDR1 SGHVS, CDR2 FQNEAQ. The CDR3 extends over 14 amino acids. This CDR3 reads CASSSLSGTGELFF. The CDR3 nucleotides read TGTGCCAGCAGCTCCCTGAGCGGGACCGGGGAGCTGTTTTTT.